This entry describes one T cell receptor (beta chain). Its antigen remains unknown. TCR alpha and TCR beta cDNA libraries with sample barcodes and UMIs came from 5'RACE using constant-segment primers. TCRdb ran MiXCR on the 5' RACE reads and lists one entry per CDR3 protein. Of roughly 170,000 distinct CDR3 sequences in the sample, less than 20% were seen once. The sample originates from a study of T-cell memory formation after mild COVID-19. General study points: In pre-infection memory, a portion of responding clones appeared, which suggested that cross-reactive memory joined. There was a balanced CD4/CD8 profile in clones contracting day 15 to 85, and later expanders leaned CD4+. Confirmation of SARS-CoV-2 specificity was lacking for second-wave clones peaking day 37.

Trimming stripped 1 base from V and 11 bases from J, with 11 bases between. Germline V CDR1 and CDR2: SGHAT, FQNNGV. The CDR3 has 13 amino acids. This clonotype was obtained from a man between 18 and 29 years old who had mild COVID-19 (a few samples of this study predate the infection). Cell type and time point are not known. The chain carries TRBV11-2 and TRBJ1-4; no clear D. The sample comprised PBMCs or a T cell subset sorted from them (not recorded which). This chain's CDR3 is CASSLAYLGKLFF. CDR3 bases: TGTGCCAGCAGCTTAGCCTACTTGGGGAAACTGTTTTTT.